The 24 T cell receptor beta chains in this list originate from one sample, sequenced in a study of shared clonotypes between healthy human individuals. Profiled with immunoSEQ multiplex PCR; TCRdb holds only in-frame clones, not every one. The sample has fewer than 600,000 clones, roughly 80% seen once. Sequencing was done on a sample of PBMCs. These receptors were obtained from a woman in her forties in good health. Some clones in this sample may be carry-over from other donors' samples.

The chain joins TRBV4-3 to TRBJ2-7, with 7 bases fitting TRBD2. The V gene end was trimmed by 2 bases and the J gene end by 5 bases; junction bases not matched to a gene: 9. CDR1 and CDR2 (germline): LGHNA, YSLEER. CDR3 length equals 15 residues. In DNA form, the CDR3 reads TGCGCCAGCAGCCAACAGCCTAGCGGCGTCCACGAGCAGTACTTC. It encodes CASSQQPSGVHEQYF.

The chain employs TRBV5-1 and TRBJ2-7; 8 positions match TRBD1. Per germline, CDR1 SGHRS and CDR2 YFSETQ. CDR3 size: 14 residues. Unmatched junction bases numbered 9, after V lost 4 bases and J lost 6 bases. CDR3 protein: CASSLLGQGTEQYF. The CDR3 DNA sequence: TGCGCCAGCAGCCTCCTCGGACAGGGTACCGAGCAGTACTTC.

This chain uses TRBV20-1 with TRBJ2-7, with 7 nucleotides matching TRBD2. The CDR3 loop spans 10 amino acids. V was pared by 6 bases and J by 5 bases, with 1 base of the junction left unmatched. From germline, CDR1 is DFQATT and CDR2 SNEGSKA (reference sequence). The CDR3 region has the DNA TGCAGTGCGGGGGGGGACGAGCAGTACTTC. Its protein product is CSAGGDEQYF.

In DNA form, the CDR3 reads TGTGCCAGCAGTGCAGGGGTGGCTGAAGCTTTCTTT. Translation gives CASSAGVAEAFF. The chain links TRBV2 to TRBJ1-1; possible D gene TRBD1, 6 bases. The CDR3 spans 12 residues. The germline gives CDR1 SNHLY, CDR2 FYNNEI. V was pared by 4 bases and J by 6 bases, with 9 bases between. Looking up the rest from reference TRBV2 and TRBJ1-1 gives the full variable domain: EPEVTQTPSHQVTQMGQEVILRCVPISNHLYFYWYRQILGQKVEFLVSFYNNEISEKSEIFDDQFSVERPDGSNFTLKIRSTKLEDSAMYFCASSAGVAEAFFGQGTRLTVV.

This clone was detected only once. The chain is built from TRBV27 and TRBJ2-6; D unclear. V lost 8 bases to trimming and J lost 2 bases, with 7 bases between them. The CDR3 extends over 13 amino acids. Germline loops: CDR1 MNHEY, CDR2 SMNVEV (reference sequence). This CDR3 is CASGRAGANVLTF. The CDR3 bases are TGTGCCAGCGGACGGGCTGGGGCCAACGTCCTGACTTTC.

This clone was detected only a few times. DNA for the CDR3: TGTGCCAGCAGCCGTTCCGCCTGGGCCGAGCAGTTCTTC. Translation: CASSRSAWAEQFF. V gene TRBV14 combines with J gene TRBJ2-1; D ambiguous. V lost 4 bases, J lost 10 bases, and 14 bases lay in between. CDR3 length equals 13 residues. Germline lookup yields CDR1 SGHDN and CDR2 FVKESK.

The rearrangement joins TRBV6-5 to TRBJ2-5, with TRBD2 matching over 8 bases. The germline CDR1 and CDR2 sequences are MNHEY and SVGAGI. The length of the CDR3 is 15 residues. V lost 5 bases and J lost 5; bases outside the gene matches: 10. For the CDR3, the DNA is TGTGCCAGCAGTCAGAGCGGGAGTCTGGGGGAGACCCAGTACTTC. Its protein product is CASSQSGSLGETQYF.

This clone has only one observation. The gene calls are TRBV11-2 and TRBJ2-5, with D possibly TRBD2 on 6 matching bases. The CDR3 has 14 residues. The V end lost 2 bases, the J end lost 2 bases, and 9 bases lay between the germline ends. The germline CDR1 and CDR2 sequences are SGHAT and FQNNGV. CDR3: CASSLPSVQETQYF. The CDR3 DNA sequence: TGTGCCAGCAGCTTACCTAGCGTACAAGAGACCCAGTACTTC.

The chain joins TRBV21-1 to TRBJ1-4. TRBV21-1 is given as a pseudogene. The CDR3 spans 15 residues. As DNA, the CDR3 is TGTGCCAGCAGCCCCCCGGGCCTCGAAAATGAAAAACTGTTTTTT. Amino acids: CASSPPGLENEKLFF.

The V and J genes are TRBV5-1 and TRBJ2-2; unclear D gene. Germline V gene data show CDR1 as SGHRS and CDR2 as YFSETQ. V was shortened by 0 bases and J by 2 bases, with 8 bases between the two germline ends. This CDR3 comprises 15 residues. CDR3 in DNA: TGCGCCAGCAGCTTGGAACCTGCTAACACCGGGGAGCTGTTTTTT. Its translation: CASSLEPANTGELFF.

The rearrangement uses TRBV28 and TRBJ2-3, with D possibly being TRBD2 (5 bases). CDR1 is MDHEN and CDR2 is SYDVKM in the germline V gene. Trimming removed 7 bases at V and 1 base at J, with 9 bases between. The CDR3 sequence is 13 residues long. The CDR3 region is CASTSAGTDTQYF. CDR3 nucleotides: TGTGCCAGCACTTCAGCGGGCACAGATACGCAGTATTTT.

The chain is built from TRBV7-8 and TRBJ2-7; 9 bases are a match to TRBD2. The CDR3 loop spans 14 amino acids. From germline, CDR1 is SGHVS and CDR2 FQNEAQ. J gave up 3 bases and V 4 bases, and 4 bases lay outside the gene matches. The CDR3 bases are TGTGCCAGCAGCTGGCGGGGGGGCTTCTACGAGCAGTACTTC. Protein sequence: CASSWRGGFYEQYF.

The chain employs TRBV5-4 and TRBJ1-1; no reliable D call. The germline V gene encodes CDR1 SGHNT and CDR2 YYREEE (reference sequence). V gave up 2 bases and J gave up 0 bases, with 5 bases separating them. The CDR3 is 13 amino acids. CDR3 residues: CASSFSVNTEAFF. As DNA, the CDR3 is TGTGCCAGCAGCTTCAGCGTGAACACTGAAGCTTTCTTT.

The rearrangement uses TRBV9 and TRBJ2-2, with 8 bases lining up with TRBD2. With V trimmed by 4 bases and J by 3 bases, 11 bases remained unmatched. CDR3 length equals 17 residues. Looked up from germline, CDR1 is SGDLS and CDR2 is YYNGEE. CDR3 sequence: CASSSVGAGVYTGELFF. For the CDR3, the DNA is TGTGCCAGCAGCTCGGTGGGAGCGGGAGTGTACACCGGGGAGCTGTTTTTT.

The V gene is TRBV9, the J gene TRBJ2-6, with D possibly matching TRBD1 (6 bases). CDR1 is SGDLS and CDR2 is YYNGEE in the germline V gene. With 4 bases removed from V and 0 bases from J, the gap between germline ends came to 14 bases. This CDR3 region has 17 residues. CDR3 region: CASSPTTGFSGANVLTF. The CDR3 DNA reads as TGTGCCAGCAGCCCGACGACAGGATTCTCTGGGGCCAACGTCCTGACTTTC.

This clone was found once. This chain connects TRBV5-6 to TRBJ2-4; the D gene is possibly TRBD1 (5 bases). The CDR3 covers 18 residues. Germline V gene data show CDR1 as SGHDT and CDR2 as YYEEEE. Trimming pared 2 bases from V and 0 bases from J, leaving 18 bases between. CDR3 sequence reads: CASSLYPGKLLAKNIQYF. The CDR3 nucleotides are TGTGCCAGCAGCTTATACCCAGGGAAACTTCTAGCCAAAAACATTCAGTACTTC.

Details on this clone: A read error is the likely source, as a far larger clone sits one nucleotide away. The V call is TRBV4-1, the J call TRBJ2-5; 12 bases agree with TRBD1. Germline trimming cut 1 base from V and 5 bases from J; bases unmatched to any gene: 5. CDR1 and CDR2 from the germline V gene are MGHRA and YSYEKL. The CDR3 totals 16 residues. The CDR3: CASSQGGTGGAETQYF. The CDR3 region has the DNA TGCGCCAGCAGCCAAGGAGGGACAGGGGGCGCTGAGACCCAGTACTTC.

The chain recombines TRBV5-1 with TRBJ1-2, with TRBD1 matching over 10 bases. J gave up 4 bases and V 4 bases, and 13 bases lay outside the gene matches. This CDR3 contains 17 residues. Germline CDR1 reads SGHRS; CDR2 reads YFSETQ. The CDR3 DNA reads as TGCGCCAGCAGCAGGGGGACAGGGGAGCAGGACGGCTATGGCTACACCTTC. Translated, it gives CASSRGTGEQDGYGYTF.

This rearrangement joins TRBV5-1 to TRBJ2-5; D might be TRBD1 (5 bases). Judging by the DNA end, TRBJ2-7 fits better; the J call may be wrong. CDR1 SGHRS and CDR2 YFSETQ come from the germline V gene. CDR3 length: 14 residues. This CDR3 reads CASSLQVGYYEQYF. As DNA, the CDR3 is TGCGCCAGCAGCTTACAGGTCGGGTACTACGAGCAGTACTTC.

This rearrangement joins TRBV5-6 to TRBJ2-7; D might be TRBD1 (7 bases). Trimming removed 4 bases from V and 4 bases from J, with 18 bases in between. In germline, CDR1 is SGHDT, CDR2 YYEEEE. The CDR3 runs 15 residues. CDR3 DNA sequence: TGTGCCAGCAGCGGGAGGACAGGTCTTGGATACGAGCAGTACTTC. Translated, it gives CASSGRTGLGYEQYF.

This clone showed up just a few times. The chain carries TRBV29-1 and TRBJ1-2; 8 bases align to TRBD1. The V segment lost 1 base and the J segment 7 bases; nucleotides outside the gene matches: 8. CDR3 size: 14 residues. Per germline, CDR1 SQVTM and CDR2 ANQGSEA. In DNA, the CDR3 is TGCAGCGTTGAAGGGCAGGGGGCGCGGAGTGGCTACACCTTC. Its translation: CSVEGQGARSGYTF.

The chain carries TRBV5-1 and TRBJ2-7; 8 nucleotides match TRBD1. V lost 3 bases to trimming and J lost 3 bases; unmatched junction nucleotides: 8. CDR3 length: 15 amino acids. Per the germline V gene, CDR1 is SGHRS and CDR2 is YFSETQ. In DNA form, the CDR3 reads TGCGCCAGCAGCTCACGGACAGGGTTAGGCTACGAGCAGTACTTC. This codes for CASSSRTGLGYEQYF.

The sample holds one count of this clone. The chain has TRBV7-9 and TRBJ1-1; D is unresolved. The V end was cut by 4 bases, the J end by 1 base, with 4 bases between. The CDR3 is 12 amino acids. From germline, CDR1 is SEHNR and CDR2 FQNEAQ (reference sequence). The CDR3 bases are TGTGCCAGCAGCTCGAAGAACACTGAAGCTTTCTTT. The encoded protein is CASSSKNTEAFF.

The chain employs TRBV30 and TRBJ2-5; unclear D gene. The J call is in doubt because the DNA end fits TRBJ2-7 better. CDR1 and CDR2 from the germline V gene are GTSNPN and SVGIG (reference sequence). The CDR3 runs to 11 residues. The CDR3 spells CALRDSYEQYF. The CDR3 nucleotides read TGTGCTTTAAGAGACTCCTACGAGCAGTACTTC.